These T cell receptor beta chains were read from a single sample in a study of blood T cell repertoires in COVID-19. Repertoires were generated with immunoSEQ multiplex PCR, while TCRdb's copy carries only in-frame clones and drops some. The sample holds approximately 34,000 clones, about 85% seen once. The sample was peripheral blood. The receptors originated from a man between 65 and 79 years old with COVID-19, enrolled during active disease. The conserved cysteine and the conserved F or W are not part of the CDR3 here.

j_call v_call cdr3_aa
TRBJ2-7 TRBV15 ATSRGLGYEQY
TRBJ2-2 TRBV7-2 ASSFFKRDGGELF
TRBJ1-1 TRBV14 ASSQLVDITEAF
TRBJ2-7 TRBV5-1 ASSLVAELAYEQY
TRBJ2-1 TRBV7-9 ASSPRGLAGGPRGNEQF
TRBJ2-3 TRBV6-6 ASVPEGNSDTQY
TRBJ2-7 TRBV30 AGGGQGITYEQY
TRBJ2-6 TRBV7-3 ASSFGTGSSGANVLT
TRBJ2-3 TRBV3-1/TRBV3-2 ASSQDRIAGHTDTQY
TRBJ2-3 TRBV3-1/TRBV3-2 ASSQETGVTDTQY
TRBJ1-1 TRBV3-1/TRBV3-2 ASSPRENTEAF
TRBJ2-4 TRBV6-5 ASSYAQILAKNIQY
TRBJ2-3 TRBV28 ASSLFLRPIVDTQY
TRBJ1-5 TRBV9 ASSSIPGQPKH
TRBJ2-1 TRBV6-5 ASIPVLSSYNEQF
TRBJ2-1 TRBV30 AWSRGLRYNEQF
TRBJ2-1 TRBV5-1 ASSTLALTYNEQF
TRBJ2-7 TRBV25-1 ASSEVTAYEQY
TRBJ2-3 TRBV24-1 ATSDLLAGEADTQY
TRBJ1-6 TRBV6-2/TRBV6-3 ASSYSSGEYVSPLH
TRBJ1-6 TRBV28 ASSKGELGSSTSPLH
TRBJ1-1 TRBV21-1 ASSGGAQMNTEAF
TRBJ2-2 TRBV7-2 ASSSSSTSGRFTGELF
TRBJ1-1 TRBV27 ASSSWTGETEAF
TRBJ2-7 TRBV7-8 ASSPRAYEQY